This paragraph covers one TCR beta chain sequence. It has no known antigen specificity. Base quality data are lacking; no much larger clone is found one base away. Participants in the prospective study were enrolled through a virtual design, were aged roughly 18 to 90 years, and lived in roughly 26 United States geographic areas. Cohort assignment in the prospective study relied on participant-reported clinical history from a screening survey and a study questionnaire. For ImmuneRACE Cohort 3, a participant was defined as recovered based on two consecutive negative NP/OP PCR tests, clearance by a healthcare professional, or resolution of symptoms. In the prospective study, whole blood, serum and a nasopharyngeal or oropharyngeal swab were collected from each participant by mobile phlebotomists. Additional blood draws and questionnaires over a roughly two-month period could optionally be provided by prospective study participants. Prospective study blood samples were shipped either frozen or at room temperature before DNA extraction.

Including cysteine and phenylalanine, the CDR3 has 15 amino acids. The only DNA kept is the CDR3, 45 bases in frame from the first base. At the junction V is shortened by 7 bases and J by 5 bases; bases outside the gene matches: 10. CDR1 and CDR2, looked up from the germline V gene (reference sequence), are SEHNR and FQNEAQ. This specimen belongs to a study of blood T cell repertoires in COVID-19 (TCRdb year 2020). A note on the overall study: Samples from collaborators originated in the United States, Italy and Spain and spanned both the acute and convalescent phases of COVID-19. The material from the prospective study consisted of cDNA or gDNA derived from T cells, B-cell-depleted T cells, or PBMCs. The dataset comprised deeply sampled blood TCRbeta repertoires from subjects exposed to, actively infected with, or recovered from COVID-19. The repertoires were released in a freely available public database intended as a resource for research on the immune response to SARS-CoV-2. Samples came from the ongoing ImmuneRACE study (first 160 participants) plus 1,254 subjects from 6 global collaborators. The sample metadata nearly always contained a de-identified subject ID, COVID-19 status, age in years and sex. Where HLA class I and class II types were available, the types were taken from metadata supplied by the sample provider, not from assay-based typing. Study-level results and caveats: The quantity of clinical and demographic metadata differed by source and by participant and was supplied without curation.

TCRbeta CDR3 regions were amplified from genomic DNA by means of the immunoSEQ Assay, a bias-controlled multiplex PCR. Per the authors' processing: Nucleated cell counts per sample were estimated from amplification of reference gene primers within the assay. Sequence reads were collapsed and filtered to measure the absolute abundance of every unique TCRbeta CDR3 rearrangement. For each sample, productive Simpson clonality was calculated as the square root of Simpson's diversity index over productive rearrangements. In its TCRdb copy, this immuneACCESS table keeps in-frame sequences only and misses some clones. Where compared with another copy, unresolved V genes explain less than half of these, and the others have no known cause. V, J and clone size reflect that table, while D and trimming were determined from the DNA. Across this sample there are approximately 440,000 clones, with less than 95% seen only once. The top ten clones comprise 0.6% of the sample.

The receptor chain draws on TRBV7-9 and TRBJ2-1; 8 bases in the middle match TRBD2. The origin of this receptor is a man younger than 35 who had recovered from COVID-19. The sequenced sample consisted of PBMCs or T cells enriched from blood (not recorded which). CDR3 loop: CASTPRGTRDNEQFF. The sequence in DNA is TGTGCCAGCACCCCACGAGGGACTAGAGACAATGAGCAGTTCTTC.